This T cell receptor (beta chain) comes out of a study of T cell responses to AZD1222 COVID-19 vaccine. Study at large: Pooled in the analysis were second doses at about 4 or about 12 weeks.

The study's findings and limits: Repertoires were obtained solely post-peak T cell response. Spike-wide coverage was observed for vaccine-associated CD4 TCRs, with dominant responses at 160-218 and 743-854. A mostly white British donor set with more females was recruited, and clonal diversity was possibly underestimated.

About this clone itself: Its antigen is as yet unknown.

Germline V gives CDR1 MNHEY, CDR2 SVGAGI. The CDR3 runs to 13 residues. V dropped 6 bases and J dropped 5 bases, with 14 bases sitting between them. Profiling relied on immunoSEQ multiplex PCR, and the TCRdb table lists in-frame clones only, not all of them. The sample lists around 89,000 clones; approximately 84% were seen once. The sequence derives from an adult in good health. The sample in question was peripheral blood, obtained on day 0 of AZD1222 vaccination. This chain uses TRBV6-5 with TRBJ2-7; D unclear. The CDR3: CASRSGPHNEQYF. In nucleotides, the CDR3 is TGTGCCAGCAGATCCGGGCCTCACAACGAGCAGTACTTC.